The rows below give T cell receptor beta chains drawn from one sample of a study of T cell responses to AZD1222 COVID-19 vaccine. Libraries were prepared by immunoSEQ multiplex PCR; TCRdb keeps only in-frame clonotypes and omits some of them. The table has over 110,000 clones, around 93% seen once. The sequenced sample was peripheral blood, obtained on day 0 of AZD1222 vaccination. The receptors were gathered from an adult in good health. CDR3s include the opening cysteine and the closing phenylalanine or tryptophan. The D gene is left open where the match is weak. Clone size is stated in some rows and not others, as once, few, many or a class when expanded.

D | J | V | size | DNA | CDR3
. | TRBJ2-7 | TRBV7-8 | once | TGTGCCAGCAGCTTAGTCAGAGTAAAGGGGACCTACGAGCAGTACTTC | CASSLVRVKGTYEQYF
. | TRBJ1-5 | TRBV2 | many | TGTGCCACCAGACCGGACGGGGACAATCAGCCCCAGCATTTT | CATRPDGDNQPQHF
. | TRBJ1-1 | TRBV4-1 | . | TGCGCCAGCAGCCAAGCCTCGGGGAAAGCTTTCTTT | CASSQASGKAFF
. | TRBJ1-2 | TRBV5-1 | . | TGCGCCAGCAGCCACGGGACGGGGGGAAGAAACTATGGCTACACCTTC | CASSHGTGGRNYGYTF
TRBD1 | TRBJ1-4 | TRBV6-1 | . | TGTGCCAGCAGTGAAGTGGGGACAGGGGAAAAACTGTTTTTT | CASSEVGTGEKLFF
. | TRBJ1-6 | TRBV4-3 | once | TGCGCCAGCAGCCAAGATCCCAATTCACCCCTCCACTTT | CASSQDPNSPLHF
. | TRBJ2-7 | TRBV5-6 | . | TGTGCCAGCAGCTCCTGGGGGCGTCACCCCTTATTC | CASSSWGRHPLF
. | TRBJ2-7 | TRBV28 | . | TGTGCCAGCAGGAATAGCGGTTCCTACGAGCAGTACTTC | CASRNSGSYEQYF
. | TRBJ2-1 | TRBV28 | . | TGTGCCAGCAGAGTCGGGACAAGCTCCTACAATGAGCAGTTCTTC | CASRVGTSSYNEQFF
TRBD2 | TRBJ2-5 | TRBV4-3 | . | TGCGCCAGCAGCCAAGATAGGAGGGGAGGGATGAAAGAGACCCAGTACTTC | CASSQDRRGGMKETQYF
TRBD2 | TRBJ2-5 | TRBV18 | . | TGTGCCAGCTCACAGCTAGCGGGAGCTGGCGAAGAGACCCAGTACTTC | CASSQLAGAGEETQYF
. | TRBJ1-1 | TRBV2 | once | TGTGCCAGCAGGGGCGAGGTGAGGACAGAAGCTTTCTTT | CASRGEVRTEAFF
. | TRBJ2-1 | TRBV2 | . | TGTGCCAGCGGTCCAGGGACAATATACAATGAGCAGTTCTTC | CASGPGTIYNEQFF
TRBD2 | TRBJ2-2 | TRBV9 | . | TGTGCCAGCGGACGAATAGCGGGAGGGAGTACCGGGGAGCTGTTTTTT | CASGRIAGGSTGELFF
. | TRBJ1-2 | TRBV20-1 | once | TGCAGTGCCAGTGCTGGGTATGGCTACACCTTC | CSASAGYGYTF
TRBD1 | TRBJ1-4 | TRBV28 | . | TGTGCCAGCAGCACTACAGGGGTGCATGAAAAACTGTTTTTT | CASSTTGVHEKLFF
TRBD1 | TRBJ1-1 | TRBV7-9 | . | TGTGCCAGCAGCCACCGGACAGGGAGCACTGAAGCTTTCTTT | CASSHRTGSTEAFF
TRBD2 | TRBJ2-5 | TRBV3-1/TRBV3-2 | . | TGTGCCAGCAGACGGACTAGCGGACCTAGGGAGACCCAGTACTTC | CASRRTSGPRETQYF
. | TRBJ2-2 | TRBV14 | . | TGTGCCAGCAGCCCACTGGTGGCCGGGGAGCTGTTTTTT | CASSPLVAGELFF
. | TRBJ2-3 | TRBV6-5 | . | TGTGCCAGCAGTAGGCGTTTCGCAGATACGCAGTATTTT | CASSRRFADTQYF
TRBD1 | TRBJ1-2 | TRBV2 | . | TGTGCCAGCAGCGTCTGGACAGGCTATGGCTACACCTTC | CASSVWTGYGYTF
. | TRBJ2-6 | TRBV27 | once | TGTGCCAGCAGTTTCGTCCCTACGCCTTCTGGGGCCAACGTCCTGACTTTC | CASSFVPTPSGANVLTF
. | TRBJ1-2 | TRBV28 | . | TGTGCCAGCAGTTTGTCGCGGGATTGGGGCTACACCTTC | CASSLSRDWGYTF
. | TRBJ2-3 | TRBV21-1 | . | TGTGCCAGCAGCACCTTACCCGGGGAGGGCGGAGATACGCAGTATTTT | CASSTLPGEGGDTQYF
. | TRBJ2-2 | TRBV2 | . | TGTGCCAGCAGACAGAGTTACAGAACCGGGGAGCTGTTTTTT | CASRQSYRTGELFF
TRBD1 | TRBJ2-7 | TRBV7-9 | . | TGTGCCACCTCAGGGGGCAGTCCCTTCGAGCAGTACTTC | CATSGGSPFEQYF
. | TRBJ2-7 | TRBV7-9 | few | TGTGCCAGCAGCTTATTCTACGAGCAGTACTTC | CASSLFYEQYF
TRBD1 | TRBJ2-2 | TRBV2 | once | TGTGCCAGCAGAAGGGGGGGGACAGGGTACACCGGGGAGCTGTTTTTT | CASRRGGTGYTGELFF
. | TRBJ2-5 | TRBV7-9 | . | TGTGCCAGCACCCGACTTGCGAGGGGGAGCGAAGAGACCCAGTACTTC | CASTRLARGSEETQYF
. | TRBJ2-2 | TRBV24-1 | . | TGTGCCACCAGTGATTTCCAAAGGGGCACCGGGGAGCTGTTTTTT | CATSDFQRGTGELFF
. | TRBJ1-6 | TRBV27 | . | TGTGCCAGCAGCAAGTTCACAGAATCACCCCTCCACTTT | CASSKFTESPLHF
TRBD2 | TRBJ2-1 | TRBV11-1 | . | TGTGCCAGCAGCTTGGCTCTAGCGGAGTCCTACAATGAGCAGTTCTTC | CASSLALAESYNEQFF